This T cell receptor beta chain was obtained from a study of T cells in Graves' hyperthyroidism and ophthalmopathy. Amplified TCR beta CDR3 regions came from RNA transcripts. RT-PCR in the first round (using the HTBI primer set) targeted the TCR CDR3. A single record per CDR3 protein comes from TCRdb applying MiXCR to the multiplex PCR reads. The sample yields about 290,000 distinct CDR3 sequences, roughly 13% seen once. CDR1 and CDR2 from the germline V gene are LGHNA and YSLEER. V dropped 6 bases and J dropped 8; count of bases not matched to a gene: 12. CDR3 length equals 15 residues. The sequenced sample consisted of blood. The source of this sequence is a woman aged 25 to 45 with Graves' hyperthyroidism that later progressed to Graves' ophthalmopathy. The chain has TRBV4-3 and TRBJ2-1; TRBD2 matches at 8 bases. CDR3 protein: CASRAFTGGLDEQFF. CDR3 nucleotide sequence: TGCGCCAGCAGGGCTTTTACGGGAGGGCTTGATGAGCAGTTCTTC.